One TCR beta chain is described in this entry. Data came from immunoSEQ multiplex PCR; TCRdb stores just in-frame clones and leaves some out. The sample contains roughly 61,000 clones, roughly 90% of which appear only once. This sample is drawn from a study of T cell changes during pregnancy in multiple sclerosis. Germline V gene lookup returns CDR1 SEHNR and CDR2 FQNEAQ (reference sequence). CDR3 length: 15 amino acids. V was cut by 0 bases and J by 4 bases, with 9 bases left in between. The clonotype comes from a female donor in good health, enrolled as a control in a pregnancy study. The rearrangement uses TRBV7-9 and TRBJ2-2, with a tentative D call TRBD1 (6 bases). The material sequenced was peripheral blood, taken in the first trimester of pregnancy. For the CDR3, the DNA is TGTGCCAGCAGCTTAGCAACAGGGAGCACCGGGGAGCTGTTTTTT. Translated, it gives CASSLATGSTGELFF.